The TCR beta chain described here comes from a study of blood T cell repertoires in COVID-19. Participant age was about 18 to 100 years, and participants resided in fewer than 30 US areas. CDR1 SGHAT and CDR2 FQNNGV come from the germline V gene. The CDR3 extends over 12 amino acids. Trimming removed 4 bases from V and 7 bases from J; junction bases left unmatched: 1. Authors' processing steps: From reference gene primer amplification, estimates of nucleated cell counts were derived. Libraries were prepared by immunoSEQ multiplex PCR; TCRdb keeps only in-frame clonotypes and omits some of them. The DNA was the basis for D and trimming; V, J and clone size are from that table. The sample has about 63,000 clones; roughly 80% are singletons.

This receptor was taken from a woman aged 35 to 49 with acute COVID-19. Sequenced input: PBMCs or T cells enriched from blood (not recorded which). The V gene is TRBV11-2, the J gene TRBJ2-4, with 7 bases lining up with TRBD2. The CDR3: CASSSRENIQYF. CDR3 bases: TGTGCCAGCAGCTCGCGGGAGAACATTCAGTACTTC. The complete variable domain, with remaining parts taken from reference TRBV11-2 and TRBJ2-4, reads EAGVAQSPRYKIIEKRQSVAFWCNPISGHATLYWYQQILGQGPKLLIQFQNNGVVDDSQLPKDRFSAERLKGVDSTLKIQPAKLEDSAVYLCASSSRENIQYFGAGTRLSVL.